A single sample gave rise to the 10 T cell receptor beta chains below, sequenced in a study of CD8+CD57+ T cells in acquired aplastic anemia. Patients chosen for sequencing had CD8+CD57+ cells that had expanded, as shown by flow cytometry. Genomic DNA served as template for TCR beta VDJ and CDR3 profiling. MiXCR was run by TCRdb on the reads, yielding one entry per CDR3 protein. Of around 500,000 distinct CDR3 sequences detected, roughly 34% appear once; the ten largest clones hold around 0.82%. The source material was sorted CD4+, CD8+, or CD8+CD57+ T cells (not recorded which) from PBMCs. The receptors stem from a human donor with aplastic anemia.

This clonotype showed up many times. This chain joins TRBV24-1 and TRBJ2-1; a weak D match, TRBD2 (6 bases). CDR3 length: 15 amino acids. Germline V gives CDR1 KGHDR, CDR2 SFDVKD. Trimming took 5 bases from V and 6 from J, leaving 16 bases between them. The CDR3 DNA is TGTGCCACCAGTGTAGGAGGGGCAGGGTTCAATGAGCAGTTCTTC. It codes for CATSVGGAGFNEQFF.

This clonotype was detected many times. The chain uses TRBV15 and TRBJ2-5; the match to TRBD2 covers 16 bases. CDR3 size: 17 residues. V was clipped by 3 bases and J by 1 base; unmatched bases: 2. CDR1 is LNHNV and CDR2 is YYDKDF in the germline V gene (reference sequence). The DNA of the CDR3 is TGTGCCACCAGCAGGGGGACTAGCGGGGGGGGCCAAGAGACCCAGTACTTC. Residues: CATSRGTSGGGQETQYF.

This clonotype has at least ten counts. The chain carries TRBV2 and TRBJ1-1; TRBD1 matches 12 bases. Looked up from germline, CDR1 is SNHLY and CDR2 is FYNNEI. The CDR3 is 13 amino acids. Germline trimming cut 11 bases from V and 4 bases from J; bases unmatched to any gene: 5. The chain's CDR3 is CADRDRGPTEAFF. The CDR3, as DNA: TGTGCCGACCGGGACAGGGGGCCCACTGAAGCTTTCTTT.

This clonotype showed up just a few times. V gene TRBV20-1 combines with J gene TRBJ1-5, with unresolved D. The CDR3 has 14 residues. From germline, CDR1 is DFQATT and CDR2 SNEGSKA (reference sequence). V was cut by 5 bases and J by 0 bases, with 11 bases left in between. The CDR3 here is CSALRGDSNQPQHF. The DNA of the CDR3 is TGCAGTGCTTTACGGGGAGATAGCAATCAGCCCCAGCATTTT.

This sequence joins TRBV24-1 and TRBJ1-2; D is undetermined. The CDR3 extends over 11 amino acids. Germline V lookup: CDR1 KGHDR, CDR2 SFDVKD. V was clipped by 3 bases and J by 5 bases, with 3 bases between them. In DNA form, the CDR3 reads TGTGCCACCAGTGATCATTATGGCTACACCTTC. Translation gives CATSDHYGYTF.

This clonotype was found many times. V and J are TRBV10-3 and TRBJ2-7; 11 bases are shared with TRBD2. J lost 2 bases, V lost 0 bases, and 3 bases had no gene match. The CDR3 sequence is 16 residues long. CDR1 ENHRY and CDR2 SYGVKD come from the germline V gene. CDR3 protein: CAISESTSGITYEQYF. The CDR3 bases are TGTGCCATCAGTGAGTCGACTAGCGGGATCACCTACGAGCAGTACTTC.

V usage is TRBV19 and J usage is TRBJ1-2; unclear D gene. CDR3 length: 13 residues. Germline CDR1 is LNHDA and CDR2 is SQIVND (reference sequence). With 7 bases removed from V and 4 bases from J, the gap between germline ends came to 13 bases. CDR3 sequence: CASTEAGGYGYTF. CDR3 DNA sequence: TGTGCCAGTACGGAGGCGGGAGGCTATGGCTACACCTTC.

This clonotype showed up just a few times. The rearrangement joins TRBV7-3 to TRBJ2-1, with 12 bases fitting TRBD1. The trim removed 5 bases at V and 11 bases at J, leaving 7 bases unmatched. Germline CDR1 and CDR2: SGHTA and FQGTGA. The CDR3 is 14 residues long. The CDR3 sequence is CASSVPGQGAKQFF. The CDR3 DNA reads as TGTGCCAGCAGCGTTCCGGGACAGGGGGCTAAGCAGTTCTTC.

The chain joins TRBV12-3 or TRBV12-4 to TRBJ1-5; 7 bases are shared with TRBD1. V lost 1 base, J lost 6 bases, and 12 bases stayed unmatched. There are 17 residues in the CDR3. The CDR3 spells CASSLVVGGRGTQPQHF. The CDR3 region has the DNA TGTGCCAGCAGTTTAGTAGTAGGGGGCAGGGGGACTCAGCCCCAGCATTTT.

The genes are TRBV6-2 or TRBV6-3 and TRBJ2-2; TRBD2 aligns across 14 bases. The CDR3 has 15 amino acids. Trimming cost V 8 bases and J 4 bases; bases outside gene matches: 3. Germline V gene sequence: CDR1 MNHEY, CDR2 SVGEGT. DNA for the CDR3: TGTGCCAGCGTGGGGACTAGCGGGGGCACCGGGGAGCTGTTTTTT. Encoded protein: CASVGTSGGTGELFF.